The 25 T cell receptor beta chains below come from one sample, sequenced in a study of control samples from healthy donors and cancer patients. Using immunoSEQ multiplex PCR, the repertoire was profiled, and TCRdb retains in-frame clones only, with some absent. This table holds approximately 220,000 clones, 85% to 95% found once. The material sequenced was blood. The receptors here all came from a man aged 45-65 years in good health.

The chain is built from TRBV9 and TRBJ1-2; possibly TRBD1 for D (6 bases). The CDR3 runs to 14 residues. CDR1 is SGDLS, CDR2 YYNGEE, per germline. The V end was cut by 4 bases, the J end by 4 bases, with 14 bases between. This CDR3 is CASSPSTGSYGYTF. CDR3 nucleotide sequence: TGTGCCAGCAGCCCTTCGACAGGCAGCTATGGCTACACCTTC.

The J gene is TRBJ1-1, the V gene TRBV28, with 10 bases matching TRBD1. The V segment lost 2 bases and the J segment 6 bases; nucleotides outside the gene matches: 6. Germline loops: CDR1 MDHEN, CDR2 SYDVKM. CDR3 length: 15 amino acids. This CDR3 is CASSLRQGARPEAFF. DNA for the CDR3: TGTGCCAGCAGTTTACGACAGGGGGCAAGACCTGAAGCTTTCTTT.

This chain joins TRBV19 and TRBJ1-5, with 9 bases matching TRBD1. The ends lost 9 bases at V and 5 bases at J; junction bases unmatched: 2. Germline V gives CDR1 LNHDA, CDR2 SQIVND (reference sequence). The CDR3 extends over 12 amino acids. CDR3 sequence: CASRDRDQPQHF. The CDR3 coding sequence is TGTGCCAGCAGGGACAGGGATCAGCCCCAGCATTTT.

CDR3 protein: CATRQAEFMNTEAFF. Written as DNA, the CDR3 is TGCGCCACAAGACAGGCCGAATTCATGAACACTGAAGCTTTCTTT. The rearrangement joins TRBV4-1 to TRBJ1-1; tentative D call: TRBD1 (6 bases). The V gene lost 10 bases and the J gene lost 0 bases, with 18 bases spanning the gap. This CDR3 is 15 amino acids long. Germline assignment: CDR1 MGHRA and CDR2 YSYEKL.

The CDR3 region is CASSSTSGASYEQYF. CDR3 nucleotide sequence: TGTGCCAGCAGTTCAACTAGCGGGGCCTCCTACGAGCAGTACTTC. The V and J genes are TRBV6-2 or TRBV6-3 and TRBJ2-7, with TRBD2 matching over 10 bases. The CDR3 has 15 residues. Germline assignment: CDR1 MNHEY and CDR2 SVGEGT. Germline trimming cut 4 bases from V and 0 bases from J; bases unmatched to any gene: 3.

The CDR3 is CASSLAQDLEKLFF. The CDR3 DNA follows: TGTGCCAGCAGCTTAGCGCAGGACCTTGAAAAACTGTTTTTT. This sequence joins TRBV7-9 and TRBJ1-4; D remains unclear. V was shortened by 0 bases and J by 7 bases, with 9 bases between the two germline ends. From germline, CDR1 is SEHNR and CDR2 FQNEAQ (reference sequence). The CDR3 length is 14 residues.

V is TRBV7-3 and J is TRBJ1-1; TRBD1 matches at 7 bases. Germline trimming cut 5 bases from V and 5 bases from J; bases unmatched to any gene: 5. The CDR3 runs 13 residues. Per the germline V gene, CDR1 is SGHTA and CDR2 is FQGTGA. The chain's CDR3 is CASSTRGITEAFF. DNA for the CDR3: TGTGCCAGCAGCACCAGGGGGATTACTGAAGCTTTCTTT.

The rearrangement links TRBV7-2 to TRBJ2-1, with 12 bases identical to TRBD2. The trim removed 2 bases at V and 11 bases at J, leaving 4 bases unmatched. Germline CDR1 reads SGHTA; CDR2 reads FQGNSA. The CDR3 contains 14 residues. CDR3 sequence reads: CASSLTSGGIQQFF. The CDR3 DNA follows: TGTGCCAGCAGCTTAACTAGCGGGGGGATCCAGCAGTTCTTC.

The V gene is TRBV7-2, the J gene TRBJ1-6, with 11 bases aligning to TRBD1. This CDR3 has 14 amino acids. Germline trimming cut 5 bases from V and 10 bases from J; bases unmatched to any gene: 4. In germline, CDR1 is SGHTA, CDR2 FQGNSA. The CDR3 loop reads CASSRDRGRSPLHF. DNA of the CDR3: TGTGCCAGCAGCCGGGACAGGGGGAGATCACCCCTCCACTTT.

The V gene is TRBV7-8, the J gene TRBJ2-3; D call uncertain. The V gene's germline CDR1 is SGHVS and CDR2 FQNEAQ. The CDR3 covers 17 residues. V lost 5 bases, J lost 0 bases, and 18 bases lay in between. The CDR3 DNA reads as TGTGCCAGCAGCCAAATTGGCCCCGTTGCTAGCACAGATACGCAGTATTTT. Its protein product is CASSQIGPVASTDTQYF.

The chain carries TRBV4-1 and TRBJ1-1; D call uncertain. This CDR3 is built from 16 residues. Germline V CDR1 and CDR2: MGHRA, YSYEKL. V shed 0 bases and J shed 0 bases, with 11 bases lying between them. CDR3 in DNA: TGCGCCAGCAGCCAAGATGTTCTCTTGATGAACACTGAAGCTTTCTTT. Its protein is CASSQDVLLMNTEAFF.

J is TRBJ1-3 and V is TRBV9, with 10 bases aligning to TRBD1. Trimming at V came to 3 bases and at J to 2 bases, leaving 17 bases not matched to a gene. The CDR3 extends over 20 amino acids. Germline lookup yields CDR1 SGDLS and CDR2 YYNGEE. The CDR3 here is CASSGRRDRGMDWAGNTIYF. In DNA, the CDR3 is TGTGCCAGCAGCGGACGGCGGGACAGGGGAATGGATTGGGCTGGAAACACCATATATTTT.

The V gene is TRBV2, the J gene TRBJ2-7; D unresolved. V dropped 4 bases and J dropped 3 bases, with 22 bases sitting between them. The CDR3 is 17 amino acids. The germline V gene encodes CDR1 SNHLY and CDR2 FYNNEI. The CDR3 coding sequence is TGTGCCAGCAGTGTTCCTCCGGGCTACTCAAGAAACTACGAGCAGTACGTC. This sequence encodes CASSVPPGYSRNYEQYV.

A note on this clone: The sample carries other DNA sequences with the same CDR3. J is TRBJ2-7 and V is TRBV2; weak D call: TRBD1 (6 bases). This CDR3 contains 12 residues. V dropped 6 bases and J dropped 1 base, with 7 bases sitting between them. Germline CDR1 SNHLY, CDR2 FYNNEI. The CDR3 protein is CASRQGSYEQYF. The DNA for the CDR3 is TGTGCCAGCAGACAGGGATCCTACGAGCAGTACTTC.

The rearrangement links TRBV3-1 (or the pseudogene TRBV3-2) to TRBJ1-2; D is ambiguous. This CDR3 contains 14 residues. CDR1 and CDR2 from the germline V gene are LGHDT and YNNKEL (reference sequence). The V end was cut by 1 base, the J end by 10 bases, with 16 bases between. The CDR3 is CASSQGANNRYYTF. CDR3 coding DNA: TGTGCCAGCAGCCAAGGAGCTAATAACCGGTACTACACCTTC.

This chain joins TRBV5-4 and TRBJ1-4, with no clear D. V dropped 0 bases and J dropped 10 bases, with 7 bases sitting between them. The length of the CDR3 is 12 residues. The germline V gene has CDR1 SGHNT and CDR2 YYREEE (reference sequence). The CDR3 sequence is CASSLDSLKLFF. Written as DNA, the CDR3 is TGTGCCAGCAGCTTGGACAGCTTAAAACTGTTTTTT.

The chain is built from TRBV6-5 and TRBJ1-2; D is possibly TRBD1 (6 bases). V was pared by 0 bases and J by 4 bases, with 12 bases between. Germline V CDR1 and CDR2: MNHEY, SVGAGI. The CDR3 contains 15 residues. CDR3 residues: CASSYSKGGFYGYTF. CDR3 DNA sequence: TGTGCCAGCAGTTACTCGAAGGGGGGGTTCTATGGCTACACCTTC.

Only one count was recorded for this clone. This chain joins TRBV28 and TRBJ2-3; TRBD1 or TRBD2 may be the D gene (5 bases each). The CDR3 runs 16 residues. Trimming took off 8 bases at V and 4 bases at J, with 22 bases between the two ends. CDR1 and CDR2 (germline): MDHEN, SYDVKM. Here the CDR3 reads CASGSTSKMGADTQYF. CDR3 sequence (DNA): TGTGCCAGCGGGTCTACGTCAAAGATGGGGGCAGATACGCAGTATTTT.

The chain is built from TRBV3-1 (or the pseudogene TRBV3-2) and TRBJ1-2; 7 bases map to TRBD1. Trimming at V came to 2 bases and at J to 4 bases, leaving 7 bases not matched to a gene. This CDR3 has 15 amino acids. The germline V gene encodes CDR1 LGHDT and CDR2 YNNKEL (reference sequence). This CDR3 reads CASSQRGGAGYGYTF. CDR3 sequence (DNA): TGTGCCAGCAGCCAACGAGGGGGCGCGGGCTATGGCTACACCTTC.

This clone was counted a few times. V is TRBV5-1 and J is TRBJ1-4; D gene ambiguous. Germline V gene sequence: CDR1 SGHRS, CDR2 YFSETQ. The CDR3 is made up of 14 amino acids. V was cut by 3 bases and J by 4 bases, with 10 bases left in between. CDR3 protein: CASSSTGGNEKLFF. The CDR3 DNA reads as TGCGCCAGCAGCTCTACGGGAGGTAATGAAAAACTGTTTTTT.

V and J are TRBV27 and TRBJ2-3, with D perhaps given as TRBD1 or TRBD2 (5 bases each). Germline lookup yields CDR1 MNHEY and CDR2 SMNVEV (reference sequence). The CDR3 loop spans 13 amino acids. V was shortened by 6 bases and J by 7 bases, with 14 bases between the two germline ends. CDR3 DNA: TGTGCCAGCAGCCCCAGGGACGAATATACGCAGTATTTT. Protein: CASSPRDEYTQYF.

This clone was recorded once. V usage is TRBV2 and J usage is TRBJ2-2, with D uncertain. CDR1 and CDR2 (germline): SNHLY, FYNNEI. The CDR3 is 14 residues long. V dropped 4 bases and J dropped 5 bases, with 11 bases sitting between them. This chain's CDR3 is CASSGAERTGELFF. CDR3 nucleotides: TGTGCCAGCAGTGGGGCAGAAAGAACCGGGGAGCTGTTTTTT.

The CDR3 spells CASSPVGQATMPQHF. The CDR3 coding sequence is TGTGCCAGCAGTCCCGTAGGACAGGCTACAATGCCCCAGCATTTT. V and J are TRBV27 and TRBJ1-5; 7 bases agree with TRBD1. V lost 5 bases to trimming and J lost 9 bases; unmatched junction nucleotides: 13. CDR1 and CDR2 from the germline V gene are MNHEY and SMNVEV (reference sequence). The CDR3 is 15 residues long.

CDR3 coding DNA: TGTGCCAGCTCACCACCTCGGGGGGGCCTCGAGACCCAGTACTTC. Translated, it gives CASSPPRGGLETQYF. The J gene is TRBJ2-5, the V gene TRBV18; 8 bases fit TRBD2. V shed 0 bases and J 5 bases; nucleotides not matched to a gene: 5. This CDR3 spans 15 amino acids. The germline gives CDR1 KGHSH, CDR2 LQKENI.

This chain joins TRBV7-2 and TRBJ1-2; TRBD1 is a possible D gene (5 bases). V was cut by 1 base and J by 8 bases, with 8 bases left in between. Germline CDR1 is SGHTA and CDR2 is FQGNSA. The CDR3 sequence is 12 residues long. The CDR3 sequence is CASSLEGVGYTF. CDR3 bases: TGTGCCAGCAGCTTAGAAGGGGTCGGCTACACCTTC.